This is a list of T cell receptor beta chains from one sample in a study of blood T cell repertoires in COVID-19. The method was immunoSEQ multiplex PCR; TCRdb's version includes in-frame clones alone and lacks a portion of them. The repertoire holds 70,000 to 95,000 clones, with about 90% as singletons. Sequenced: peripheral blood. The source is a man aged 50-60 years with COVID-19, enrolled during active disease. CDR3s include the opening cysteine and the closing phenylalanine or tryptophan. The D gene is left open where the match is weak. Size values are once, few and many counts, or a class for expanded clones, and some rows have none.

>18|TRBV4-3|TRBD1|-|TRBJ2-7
TGCGCCAGCAGCCAAGATATGTTGGGACAGGGTTTTTCCTACGAGCAGTACTTC
CASSQDMLGQGFSYEQYF
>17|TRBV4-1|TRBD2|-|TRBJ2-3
TGCGCCAGCAGCCTCAACGCAGCGGGGGCCCACACAGATACGCAGTATTTT
CASSLNAAGAHTDTQYF
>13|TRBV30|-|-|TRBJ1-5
TGTGCCTGGAGTGTGCAGGGTGGACAGCCCCAGCATTTT
CAWSVQGGQPQHF
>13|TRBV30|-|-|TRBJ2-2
TGTGCCTGGAGCGGTTCCAGGGGCGGGGAGCTGTTTTTT
CAWSGSRGGELFF
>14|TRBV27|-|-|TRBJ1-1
TGTGCCAGCAGTTTGTCCACAGGGATCACTGAAGCTTTCTTT
CASSLSTGITEAFF
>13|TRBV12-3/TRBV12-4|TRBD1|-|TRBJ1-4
TGTGCCAGCACCTCGACAGGGAAAGAAAAACTGTTTTTT
CASTSTGKEKLFF
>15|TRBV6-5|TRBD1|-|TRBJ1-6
TGTGCCAGCAACCGGGACAGGGTCTATAATTCACCCCTCCACTTT
CASNRDRVYNSPLHF
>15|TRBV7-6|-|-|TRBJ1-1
TGTGCCAGCAGCTTAGGTTTCCAGGGCGACACTGAAGCTTTCTTT
CASSLGFQGDTEAFF
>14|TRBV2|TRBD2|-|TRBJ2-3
TGTGCCAGCAAAAGACTAGCGGGGACAGATACGCAGTATTTT
CASKRLAGTDTQYF
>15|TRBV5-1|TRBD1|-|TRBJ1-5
TGCGCCAGCAGTCCCGGCAGGGGGGGCAATCAGCCCCAGCATTTT
CASSPGRGGNQPQHF
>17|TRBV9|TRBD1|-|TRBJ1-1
TGTGCCAGCAGCGTAGACACACAGGGGTACATGAACACTGAAGCTTTCTTT
CASSVDTQGYMNTEAFF
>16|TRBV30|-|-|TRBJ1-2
TGTGCCTGTGAGTCGGACAGCGCTAATTCTAACTATGGCTACACCTTC
CACESDSANSNYGYTF
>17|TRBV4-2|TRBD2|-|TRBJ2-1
TGTGCCAGCAGCCAGGAGGTTAGCGGGGGCCTCTACAATGAGCAGTTCTTC
CASSQEVSGGLYNEQFF
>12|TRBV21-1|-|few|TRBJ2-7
TGTGCCAGCAGCAAAACAGGGTACGAGCAGTACTTC
CASSKTGYEQYF
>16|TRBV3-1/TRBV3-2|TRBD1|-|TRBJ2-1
TGTGCCAGCAGCCAATGGGACAGTAATCGTCGGAATGAGCAGTTCTTC
CASSQWDSNRRNEQFF
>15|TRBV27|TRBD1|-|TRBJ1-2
TGTGCCAGCAGTTTAGGGACAGGGACTATCTATGGCTACACCTTC
CASSLGTGTIYGYTF
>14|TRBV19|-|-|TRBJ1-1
TGTGCCAGTAGAGGTTTTAGGGAGAGCACTGAAGCTTTCTTT
CASRGFRESTEAFF
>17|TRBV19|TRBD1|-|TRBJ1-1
TGTGCCAGTAGGTACCGGGACAGGCTTGGAACGAACACTGAAGCTTTCTTT
CASRYRDRLGTNTEAFF
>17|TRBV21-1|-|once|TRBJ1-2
TGTGCCAGCAGACACTCCCGCCGGGGCAGGGGACGTCATGGCTACACCTTC
CASRHSRRGRGRHGYTF
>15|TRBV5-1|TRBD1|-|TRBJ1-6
TGCGCCAGCAGCTTGGCAGGGGGCAATAATTCACCCCTCCACTTT
CASSLAGGNNSPLHF
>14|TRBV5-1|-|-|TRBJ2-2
TGCGCCAGCAGACGAATGGGGGCCACCGGGGAGCTGTTTTTT
CASRRMGATGELFF
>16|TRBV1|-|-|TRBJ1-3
TGCACCAGCAGCCGCCACAACAGGGGGCCTGGAAACACCATATATTTT
CTSSRHNRGPGNTIYF
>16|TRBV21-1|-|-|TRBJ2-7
TGTGCCAGCAGCAAAGAGGCGGGGGGGCCTGGGTACGAGCAGTACTTC
CASSKEAGGPGYEQYF